One and the same sample provided the 20 T cell receptor beta chains below, sequenced in a study of beta chain features in type 1 diabetes. The whole isolated RNA underwent reverse transcription, so sequencing captured expressed TCRB transcripts. Method: immunoSEQ multiplex PCR; TCRdb's copy keeps in-frame clones and lacks some. This table holds 500,000 to 700,000 clones, 15% to 18% found once. The sample consisted of naive CD4+ T cells from blood. Receptor source: a man between 18 and 29 years old in good health.

The J gene is TRBJ2-7, the V gene TRBV5-6; no definite D call. V lost 4 bases and J 3 bases, leaving 11 bases between the germline ends. The CDR3 loop spans 13 amino acids. Germline lookup yields CDR1 SGHDT and CDR2 YYEEEE. The CDR3 nucleotides read TGTGCCAGCAGCGCCGGACCGAGCTACGAGCAGTACTTC. It specifies CASSAGPSYEQYF.

This chain links TRBV4-2 with TRBJ2-1, with 8 positions matching TRBD2. V lost 1 base, J lost 5 bases, and 10 bases stayed unmatched. The CDR3 consists of 17 residues. CDR1 and CDR2 from the germline V gene are LGHNA and YNFKEQ. CDR3 sequence reads: CASSQVLVTGGHNEQFF. The CDR3 DNA is TGTGCCAGCAGCCAAGTCTTGGTTACGGGGGGGCACAATGAGCAGTTCTTC.

To note about this clone: The identical CDR3 is also encoded by other nucleotide sequences in the sample. V and J are TRBV6-5 and TRBJ2-7, with D perhaps assigned TRBD1 or TRBD2 (7 bases each). The CDR3 sequence is 14 residues long. Looked up from germline, CDR1 is MNHEY and CDR2 is SVGAGI. Between the trimmed V and J ends, which lost 0 bases and 4 bases, there was a span of 10 bases. The CDR3 DNA reads as TGTGCCAGCAGTTACTCCAGGGGGGGGTACGAGCAGTACTTC. This translates into CASSYSRGGYEQYF.

The chain combines TRBV7-2 with TRBJ2-3, with D possibly TRBD2 on 6 matching bases. The CDR3 runs 15 residues. Germline CDR1 and CDR2: SGHTA and FQGNSA. V lost 1 base to trimming and J lost 1 base, with 9 bases between them. The CDR3 region is CASSLVGGGTDTQYF. As DNA, the CDR3 is TGTGCCAGCAGCTTAGTGGGAGGTGGCACAGATACGCAGTATTTT.

This clone was counted between two and nine times. This chain uses TRBV7-2 with TRBJ2-3; D might be TRBD2 (7 bases). Germline CDR1 SGHTA, CDR2 FQGNSA. Trimming stripped 3 bases from V and 1 base from J, with 14 bases between. The CDR3 is made up of 16 amino acids. The CDR3, as DNA: TGTGCCAGCAGCTTTGGCGGGGGCTCGGGCACAGATACGCAGTATTTT. Amino acid sequence: CASSFGGGSGTDTQYF.

This clone turned up a few times. A much larger clonotype is one base distant, so this may be a read error. Additional DNA sequences in this sample encode the identical CDR3. The chain links TRBV7-2 to TRBJ2-7; D call uncertain. Germline V gives CDR1 SGHTA, CDR2 FQGNSA. Trimming removed 5 bases from V and 2 bases from J, with 4 bases in between. The CDR3 is made up of 11 amino acids. Here the CDR3 reads CASSPAYEQYF. The CDR3 DNA reads as TGTGCCAGCAGCCCGGCCTACGAGCAGTACTTC.

Ten or more counts support this clone. The chain recombines TRBV16 with TRBJ1-2; no reliable D call. Germline V lookup: CDR1 KGHSY, CDR2 FQNENV. The ends were cut back, 0 bases at V and 9 bases at J, with 8 bases in the middle. CDR3 length: 12 amino acids. The CDR3 sequence is CASSQSRESYTF. For the CDR3, the DNA is TGTGCCAGCAGCCAATCGAGGGAGAGCTACACCTTC.

This clone has just a few counts. V usage is TRBV5-1 and J usage is TRBJ2-4, with 9 bases lining up with TRBD1. The CDR3 spans 16 residues. CDR1 is SGHRS, CDR2 YFSETQ, per germline. V lost 2 bases, J lost 1 base, and 4 bases stayed unmatched. The CDR3: CASSLQGAGAKNIQYF. CDR3 sequence (DNA): TGCGCCAGCAGCTTACAGGGGGCTGGGGCCAAAAACATTCAGTACTTC.

The sample holds a few counts of this clone. The chain uses TRBV7-2 and TRBJ1-2; 10 nucleotides match TRBD1. This CDR3 has 15 residues. The junction had 11 bases not matched to a gene; V was cut back by 5 bases and J by 8 bases. In germline, CDR1 is SGHTA, CDR2 FQGNSA. CDR3 amino acids: CASSRSFDRGRGYTF. CDR3 DNA: TGTGCCAGCAGCCGATCCTTTGACAGGGGGCGAGGCTACACCTTC.

This clone was counted only a few times. The chain employs TRBV4-3 and TRBJ2-7; no firm D call. The ends were cut back, 0 bases at V and 2 bases at J, with 14 bases in the middle. CDR1 and CDR2 from the germline V gene are LGHNA and YSLEER. The CDR3 is 16 amino acids. The CDR3 loop is CASSQDGLRSTYEQYF. The CDR3 bases are TGCGCCAGCAGCCAAGATGGCCTCAGATCCACCTACGAGCAGTACTTC.

This chain connects TRBV11-2 to TRBJ1-5; D perhaps matches TRBD1 (5 bases). The germline gives CDR1 SGHAT, CDR2 FQNNGV. The CDR3 sequence is 16 residues long. Trimming left V 0 bases short and J 6 bases short, with 15 bases between. Written as DNA, the CDR3 is TGTGCCAGCAGCTTAGACTCCCGCGGGGGGAGTCAGCCCCAGCATTTT. Encoded protein: CASSLDSRGGSQPQHF.

V gene TRBV7-2 combines with J gene TRBJ2-7; 10 nucleotides agree with TRBD2. This CDR3 region has 14 residues. The germline V gene encodes CDR1 SGHTA and CDR2 FQGNSA. V was pared by 0 bases and J by 9 bases, with 5 bases of the junction left unmatched. The CDR3 DNA reads TGTGCCAGCAGCTTAGCGCTAGCGGGAGCATGGCAGTACTTC. Translation gives CASSLALAGAWQYF. Combining the CDR3 with reference TRBV7-2 and TRBJ2-7 gives the whole variable domain GAGVSQSPSNKVTEKGKDVELRCDPISGHTALYWYRQSLGQGLEFLIYFQGNSAPDKSGLPSDRFSAERTGGSVSTLTIQRTQQEDSAVYLCASSLALAGAWQYFGPGTRLTVT.

This chain links TRBV7-3 with TRBJ2-7, with 7 bases identical to TRBD1. This CDR3 region has 14 residues. Germline V gene lookup returns CDR1 SGHTA and CDR2 FQGTGA. V lost 5 bases, J lost 3 bases, and 7 bases stayed unmatched. The CDR3 spells CASSETGDRYEQYF. In nucleotides, the CDR3 is TGTGCCAGCAGCGAAACAGGGGACCGCTACGAGCAGTACTTC.

The chain combines TRBV6-6 with TRBJ2-5; D is perhaps TRBD1 (6 bases). CDR1 is MNHNY, CDR2 SVGAGI, per germline (reference sequence). CDR3 length equals 15 residues. V was trimmed by 2 bases and J by 3 bases, leaving 13 bases between them. The chain's CDR3 is CASSYIGTQKETQYF. The CDR3 coding sequence is TGTGCCAGCAGTTACATTGGGACACAAAAAGAGACCCAGTACTTC.

The chain is built from TRBV10-3 and TRBJ2-3; TRBD2 agrees at 10 bases. Germline trimming cut 0 bases from V and 2 bases from J; bases unmatched to any gene: 8. CDR1 and CDR2 from the germline V gene are ENHRY and SYGVKD. CDR3 length equals 18 residues. The CDR3 sequence: CAISESRGLADYTDTQYF. In DNA form, the CDR3 reads TGTGCCATCAGTGAGTCGAGAGGACTAGCGGACTACACAGATACGCAGTATTTT.

In its sample, this clone was seen a few times. The V and J genes are TRBV5-1 and TRBJ1-1; D is unclear. Trimming pared 4 bases from V and 1 base from J, leaving 8 bases between. This CDR3 is 13 amino acids long. Germline CDR1 SGHRS, CDR2 YFSETQ. For the CDR3, the DNA is TGCGCCAGCAGCCGGACCGCGAACACTGAAGCTTTCTTT. It encodes CASSRTANTEAFF.

In the case of this clone: The junction and the germline gene differ at one end; a read error may be behind it. This chain's CDR3 is CASCLGDKAYTF. In DNA form, the CDR3 reads TGTGCCAGCTGCTTGGGGGATAAAGCCTACACCTTC. The chain employs TRBV5-6 and TRBJ1-2; TRBD1 might be the D (5 bases). Germline assignment: CDR1 SGHDT and CDR2 YYEEEE. CDR3 size: 12 residues.

Ten or more counts support this clone. The chain carries TRBV14 and TRBJ2-1; 8 bases line up with TRBD2. V shed 1 base and J 0 bases; nucleotides not matched to a gene: 5. The CDR3 length is 17 residues. Germline loops: CDR1 SGHDN, CDR2 FVKESK. CDR3 region: CASSQALAASSYNEQFF. For the CDR3, the DNA is TGTGCCAGCAGCCAAGCACTAGCGGCTAGCTCCTACAATGAGCAGTTCTTC.

The sample holds a few counts of this clone. This chain connects TRBV18 to TRBJ2-1; D not certain. Trimming left V 5 bases short and J 8 bases short, with 10 bases between. The CDR3 extends over 12 amino acids. Germline assignment: CDR1 KGHSH and CDR2 LQKENI. CDR3 protein: CASSTTSDEQFF. For the CDR3, the DNA is TGTGCCAGCTCAACGACGTCGGATGAGCAGTTCTTC.

The chain combines TRBV27 with TRBJ1-4; TRBD1 matches 9 bases. The CDR3 has 14 residues. V was pared by 6 bases and J by 8 bases, with 7 bases of the junction left unmatched. Germline-derived CDR1 and CDR2 are MNHEY and SMNVEV (reference sequence). CDR3 DNA: TGTGCCAGCAGGCAACAGGGGGCAGGGGAAAAACTGTTTTTT. This gives the protein CASRQQGAGEKLFF.